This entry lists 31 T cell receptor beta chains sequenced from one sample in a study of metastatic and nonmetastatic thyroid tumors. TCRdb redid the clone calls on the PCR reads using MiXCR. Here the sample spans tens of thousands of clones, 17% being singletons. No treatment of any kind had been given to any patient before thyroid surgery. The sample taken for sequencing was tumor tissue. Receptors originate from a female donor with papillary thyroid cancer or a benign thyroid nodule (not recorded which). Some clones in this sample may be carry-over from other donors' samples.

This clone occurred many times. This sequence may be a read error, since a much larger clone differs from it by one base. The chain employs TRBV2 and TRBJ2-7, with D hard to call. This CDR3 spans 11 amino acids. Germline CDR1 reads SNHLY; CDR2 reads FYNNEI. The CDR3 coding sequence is TGTGCCAGCAGGGGCCTCTACAAGCAGTACTTC. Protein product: CASRGLYKQYF. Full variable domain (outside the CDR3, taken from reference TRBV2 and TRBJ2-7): EPEVTQTPSHQVTQMGQEVILRCVPISNHLYFYWYRQILGQKVEFLVSFYNNEISEKSEIFDDQFSVERPDGSNFTLKIRSTKLEDSAMYFCASRGLYKQYFGPGTRLTVT.

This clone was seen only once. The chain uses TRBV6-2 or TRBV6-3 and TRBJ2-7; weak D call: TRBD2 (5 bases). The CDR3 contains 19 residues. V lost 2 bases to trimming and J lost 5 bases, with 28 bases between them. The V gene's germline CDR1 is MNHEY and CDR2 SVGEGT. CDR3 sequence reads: CASSYVTWRSVSRCDEQYF. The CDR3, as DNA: TGTGCCAGCAGTTACGTTACCTGGAGGAGCGTGAGCCGTTGTGACGAGCAGTACTTC.

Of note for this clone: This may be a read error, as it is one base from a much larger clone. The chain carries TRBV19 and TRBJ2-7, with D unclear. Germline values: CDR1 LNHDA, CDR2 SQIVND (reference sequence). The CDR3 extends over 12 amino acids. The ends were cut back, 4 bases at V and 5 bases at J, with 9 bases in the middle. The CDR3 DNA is TGTGCCAGTAGTAAGGTGTCCCACGAGCAGTACTTC. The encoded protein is CASSKVSHEQYF.

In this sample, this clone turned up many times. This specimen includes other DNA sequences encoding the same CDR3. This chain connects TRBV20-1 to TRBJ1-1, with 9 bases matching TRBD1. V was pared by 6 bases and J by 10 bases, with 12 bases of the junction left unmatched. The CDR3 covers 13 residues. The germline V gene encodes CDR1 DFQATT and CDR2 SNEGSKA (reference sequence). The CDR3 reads CSAPRQGEWVAFF. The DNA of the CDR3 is TGCAGTGCCCCCAGACAGGGGGAGTGGGTAGCTTTCTTT.

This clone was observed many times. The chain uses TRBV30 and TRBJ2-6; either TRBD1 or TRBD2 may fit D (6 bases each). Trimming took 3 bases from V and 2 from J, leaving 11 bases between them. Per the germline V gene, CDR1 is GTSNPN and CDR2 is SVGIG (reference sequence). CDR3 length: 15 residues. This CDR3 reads CAWRFGGPGANVLTF. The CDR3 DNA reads TGTGCCTGGAGATTCGGGGGCCCTGGGGCCAACGTCCTGACTTTC.

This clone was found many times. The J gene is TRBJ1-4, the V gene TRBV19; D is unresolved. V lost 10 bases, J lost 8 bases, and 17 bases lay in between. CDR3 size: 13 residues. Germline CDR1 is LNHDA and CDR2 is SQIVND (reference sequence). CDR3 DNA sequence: TGTGCCACCGGAGGGTTCCCAAAGGAAAAACTGTTTTTT. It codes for CATGGFPKEKLFF.

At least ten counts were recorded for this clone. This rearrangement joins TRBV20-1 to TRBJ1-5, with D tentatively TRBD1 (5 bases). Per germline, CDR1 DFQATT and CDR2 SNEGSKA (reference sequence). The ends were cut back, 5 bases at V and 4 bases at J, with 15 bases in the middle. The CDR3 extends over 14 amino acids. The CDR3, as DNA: TGCAGTGCTGTTGACGACAGAATTAATCAGCCCCAGCATTTT. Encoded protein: CSAVDDRINQPQHF.

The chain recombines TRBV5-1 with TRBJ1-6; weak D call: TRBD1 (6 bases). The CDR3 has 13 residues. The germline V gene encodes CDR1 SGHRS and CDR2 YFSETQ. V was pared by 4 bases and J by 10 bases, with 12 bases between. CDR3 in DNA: TGCGCCAGCAGCGAACCAGGGGAATCACCCCTCCACTTT. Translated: CASSEPGESPLHF. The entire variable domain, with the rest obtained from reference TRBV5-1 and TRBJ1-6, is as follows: KAGVTQTPRYLIKTRGQQVTLSCSPISGHRSVSWYQQTPGQGLQFLFEYFSETQRNKGNFPGRFSGRQFSNSRSEMNVSTLELGDSALYLCASSEPGESPLHFGNGTRLTVT.

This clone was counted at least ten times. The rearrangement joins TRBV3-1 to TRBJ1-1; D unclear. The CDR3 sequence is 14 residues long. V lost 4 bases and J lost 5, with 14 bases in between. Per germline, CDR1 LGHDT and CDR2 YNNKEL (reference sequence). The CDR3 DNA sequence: TGTGCCAGCAGCCCCGAGGGCCTTGGAACTGAAGCTTTCTTT. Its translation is CASSPEGLGTEAFF.

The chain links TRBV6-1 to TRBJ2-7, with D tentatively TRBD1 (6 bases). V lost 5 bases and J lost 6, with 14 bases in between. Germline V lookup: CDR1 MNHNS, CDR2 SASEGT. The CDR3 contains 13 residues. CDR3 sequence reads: CASSSGTTSEQYF. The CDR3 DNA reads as TGTGCCAGCAGTTCCGGGACAACGAGCGAGCAGTACTTC.

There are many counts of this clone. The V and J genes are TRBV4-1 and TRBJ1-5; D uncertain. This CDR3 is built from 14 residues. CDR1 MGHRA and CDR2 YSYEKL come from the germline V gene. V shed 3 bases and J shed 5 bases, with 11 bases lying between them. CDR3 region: CASSQLYRDQPQHF. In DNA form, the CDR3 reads TGCGCCAGCAGCCAGTTGTACAGAGATCAGCCCCAGCATTTT.

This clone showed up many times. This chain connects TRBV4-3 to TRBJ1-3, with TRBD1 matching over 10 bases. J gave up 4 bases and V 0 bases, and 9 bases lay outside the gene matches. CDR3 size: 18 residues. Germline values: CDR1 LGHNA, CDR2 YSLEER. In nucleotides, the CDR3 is TGCGCCAGCAGCCAAGATCTTTGGACAGGGGGATCGGGAAACACCATATATTTT. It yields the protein CASSQDLWTGGSGNTIYF.

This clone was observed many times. CDR3 nucleotide sequence: TGTGCCAGCAGCTTTTTGACTAGCGGGAGGGCCGTTACCTCATACAATGAGCAGTTCTTC. This translates into CASSFLTSGRAVTSYNEQFF. The chain combines TRBV7-9 with TRBJ2-1; 14 positions match TRBD2. CDR1 and CDR2 from the germline V gene are SEHNR and FQNEAQ (reference sequence). There are 20 residues in the CDR3. The V and J ends lost 3 bases and 4 bases, in that order; junction bases with no gene match: 14. The full variable domain, completed using reference TRBV7-9 and TRBJ2-1, is DTGVSQNPRHKITKRGQNVTFRCDPISEHNRLYWYRQTLGQGPEFLTYFQNEAQLEKSRLLSDRFSAERPKGSFSTLEIQRTEQGDSAMYLCASSFLTSGRAVTSYNEQFFGPGTRLTVL.

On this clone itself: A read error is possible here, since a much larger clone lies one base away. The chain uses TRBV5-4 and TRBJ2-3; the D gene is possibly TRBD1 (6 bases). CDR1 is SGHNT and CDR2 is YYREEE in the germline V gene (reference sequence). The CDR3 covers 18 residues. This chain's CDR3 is CASSFTGQNRGKTGTQYF. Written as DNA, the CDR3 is TGTGCCAGCAGCTTCACCGGCCAGAATAGGGGGAAAACAGGTACGCAGTATTTT.

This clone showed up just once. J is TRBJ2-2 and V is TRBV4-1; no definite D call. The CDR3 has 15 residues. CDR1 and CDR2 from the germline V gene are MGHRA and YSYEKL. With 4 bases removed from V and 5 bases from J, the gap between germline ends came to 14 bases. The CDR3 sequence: CASSRHERSTGELFF. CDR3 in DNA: TGCGCCAGCAGCCGACATGAGAGGTCGACCGGGGAGCTGTTTTTT.

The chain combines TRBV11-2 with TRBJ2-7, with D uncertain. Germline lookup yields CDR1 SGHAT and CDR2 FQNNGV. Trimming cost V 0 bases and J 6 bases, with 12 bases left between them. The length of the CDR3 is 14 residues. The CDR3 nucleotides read TGTGCCAGCAGCTTAGAAAGTGGTCTAGGCGAGCAGTACTTC. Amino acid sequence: CASSLESGLGEQYF.

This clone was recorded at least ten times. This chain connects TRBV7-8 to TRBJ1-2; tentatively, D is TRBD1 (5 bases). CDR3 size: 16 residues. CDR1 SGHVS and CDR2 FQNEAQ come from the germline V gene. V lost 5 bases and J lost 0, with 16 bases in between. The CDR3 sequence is CASSTSRGGANYGYTF. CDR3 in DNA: TGTGCCAGCAGCACCTCTCGGGGGGGGGCTAACTATGGCTACACCTTC.

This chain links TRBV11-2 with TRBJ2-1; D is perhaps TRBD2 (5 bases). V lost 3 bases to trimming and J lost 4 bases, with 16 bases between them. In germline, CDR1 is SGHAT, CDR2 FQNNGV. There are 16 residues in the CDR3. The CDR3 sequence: CASSFRRRWRYNEQFF. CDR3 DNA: TGTGCCAGCAGCTTCAGGCGGAGATGGAGGTACAATGAGCAGTTCTTC.

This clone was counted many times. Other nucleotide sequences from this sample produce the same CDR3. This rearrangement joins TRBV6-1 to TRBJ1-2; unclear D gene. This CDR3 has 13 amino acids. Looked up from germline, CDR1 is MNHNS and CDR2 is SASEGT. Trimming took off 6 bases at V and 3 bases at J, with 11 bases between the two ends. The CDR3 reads CASSPGSDYGYTF. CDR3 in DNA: TGTGCCAGCAGCCCAGGATCTGACTATGGCTACACCTTC.

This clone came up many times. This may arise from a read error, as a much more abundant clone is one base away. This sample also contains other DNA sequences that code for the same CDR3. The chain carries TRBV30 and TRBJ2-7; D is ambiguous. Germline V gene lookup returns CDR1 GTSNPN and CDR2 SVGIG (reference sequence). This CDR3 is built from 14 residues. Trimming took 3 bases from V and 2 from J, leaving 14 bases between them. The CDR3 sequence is CAWSVPPWAYEQYF. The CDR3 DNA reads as TGTGCCTGGAGCGTACCGCCTTGGGCCTACGAGCAGTACTTC.

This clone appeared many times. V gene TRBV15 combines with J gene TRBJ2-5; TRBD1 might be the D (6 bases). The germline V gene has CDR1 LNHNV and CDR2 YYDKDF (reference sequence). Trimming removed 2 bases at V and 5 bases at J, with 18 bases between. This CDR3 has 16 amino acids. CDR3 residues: CATSRHYKVRGETQYF. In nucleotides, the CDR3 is TGTGCCACCAGCAGACACTATAAAGTTAGGGGGGAGACCCAGTACTTC. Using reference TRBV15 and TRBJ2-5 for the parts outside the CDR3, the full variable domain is DAMVIQNPRYQVTQFGKPVTLSCSQTLNHNVMYWYQQKSSQAPKLLFHYYDKDFNNEADTPDNFQSRRPNTSFCFLDIRSPGLGDTAMYLCATSRHYKVRGETQYFGPGTRLLVL.

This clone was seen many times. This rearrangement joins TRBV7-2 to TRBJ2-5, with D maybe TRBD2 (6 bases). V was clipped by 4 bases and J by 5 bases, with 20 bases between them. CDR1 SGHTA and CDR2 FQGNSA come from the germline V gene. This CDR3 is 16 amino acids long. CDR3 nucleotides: TGTGCCAGCAGCTCACAAACCCGGGGCGGGGACGAGACCCAGTACTTC. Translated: CASSSQTRGGDETQYF.

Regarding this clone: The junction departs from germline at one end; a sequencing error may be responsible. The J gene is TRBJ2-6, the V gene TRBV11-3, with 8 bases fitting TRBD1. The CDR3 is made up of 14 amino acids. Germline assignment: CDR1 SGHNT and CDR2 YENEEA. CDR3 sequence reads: CASSPWDRSNVLTF. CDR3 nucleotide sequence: TGTGCCAGCAGCCCATGGGACAGGAGCAACGTCCTTACTTTC.

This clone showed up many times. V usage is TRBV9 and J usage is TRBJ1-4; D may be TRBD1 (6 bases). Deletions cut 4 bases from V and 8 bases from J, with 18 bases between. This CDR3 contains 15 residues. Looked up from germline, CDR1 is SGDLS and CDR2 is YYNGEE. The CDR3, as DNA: TGTGCCAGCAGCCCGGGGGGGGCCTCTAGCGAAAAACTGTTTTTT. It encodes CASSPGGASSEKLFF.

The CDR3 reads CATRNGRGHSYNEQFF. As DNA, the CDR3 is TGTGCCACCAGAAACGGAAGGGGGCACTCCTACAATGAGCAGTTCTTC. The chain is built from TRBV15 and TRBJ2-1; TRBD1 matches at 7 bases. This CDR3 comprises 16 residues. V shed 6 bases and J 0 bases; nucleotides not matched to a gene: 8. From germline, CDR1 is LNHNV and CDR2 YYDKDF (reference sequence). The variable domain in full, with the rest retrieved from reference TRBV15 and TRBJ2-1, is DAMVIQNPRYQVTQFGKPVTLSCSQTLNHNVMYWYQQKSSQAPKLLFHYYDKDFNNEADTPDNFQSRRPNTSFCFLDIRSPGLGDTAMYLCATRNGRGHSYNEQFFGPGTRLTVL.

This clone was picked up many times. The CDR3 coding sequence is TGTGCCAGTACATCTCAGGGGGCAACCTACAATGAGCAGTTCTTC. This sequence encodes CASTSQGATYNEQFF. The chain joins TRBV19 to TRBJ2-1; 8 nucleotides line up with TRBD1. The germline gives CDR1 LNHDA, CDR2 SQIVND (reference sequence). This CDR3 is built from 15 residues. V lost 7 bases to trimming and J lost 2 bases; unmatched junction nucleotides: 7.

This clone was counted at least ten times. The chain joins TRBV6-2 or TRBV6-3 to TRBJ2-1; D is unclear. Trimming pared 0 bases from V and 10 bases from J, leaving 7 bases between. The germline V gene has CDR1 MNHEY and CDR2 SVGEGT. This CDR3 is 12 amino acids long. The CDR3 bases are TGTGCCAGCAGTTACTCGGGTGTAGAGCAGTTCTTC. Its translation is CASSYSGVEQFF.

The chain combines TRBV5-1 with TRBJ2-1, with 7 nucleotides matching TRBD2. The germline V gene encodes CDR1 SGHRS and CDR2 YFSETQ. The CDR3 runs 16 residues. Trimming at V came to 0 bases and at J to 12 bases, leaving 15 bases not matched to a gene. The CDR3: CASSLAEVEGGRRQFF. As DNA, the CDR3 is TGCGCCAGCAGCTTGGCAGAGGTAGAGGGAGGGAGGAGGCAGTTCTTC.

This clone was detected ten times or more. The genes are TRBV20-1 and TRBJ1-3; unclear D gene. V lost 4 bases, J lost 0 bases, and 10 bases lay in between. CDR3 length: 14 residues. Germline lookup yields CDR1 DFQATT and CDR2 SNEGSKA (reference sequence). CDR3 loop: CSAKSTSSGNTIYF. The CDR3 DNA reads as TGCAGTGCTAAAAGCACCAGCTCTGGAAACACCATATATTTT.

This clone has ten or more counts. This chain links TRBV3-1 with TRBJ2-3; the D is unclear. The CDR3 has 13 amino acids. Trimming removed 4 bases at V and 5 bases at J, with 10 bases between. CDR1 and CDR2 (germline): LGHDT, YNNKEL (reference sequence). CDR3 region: CASSRERVDTQYF. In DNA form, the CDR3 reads TGTGCCAGCAGCCGGGAAAGGGTAGATACGCAGTATTTT.

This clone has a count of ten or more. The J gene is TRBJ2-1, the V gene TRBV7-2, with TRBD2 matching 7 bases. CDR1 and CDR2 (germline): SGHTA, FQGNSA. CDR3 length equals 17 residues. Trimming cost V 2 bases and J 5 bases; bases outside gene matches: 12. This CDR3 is CASSLKPTFGGNNEQFF. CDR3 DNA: TGTGCCAGCAGCTTAAAACCGACATTCGGGGGGAACAATGAGCAGTTCTTC.